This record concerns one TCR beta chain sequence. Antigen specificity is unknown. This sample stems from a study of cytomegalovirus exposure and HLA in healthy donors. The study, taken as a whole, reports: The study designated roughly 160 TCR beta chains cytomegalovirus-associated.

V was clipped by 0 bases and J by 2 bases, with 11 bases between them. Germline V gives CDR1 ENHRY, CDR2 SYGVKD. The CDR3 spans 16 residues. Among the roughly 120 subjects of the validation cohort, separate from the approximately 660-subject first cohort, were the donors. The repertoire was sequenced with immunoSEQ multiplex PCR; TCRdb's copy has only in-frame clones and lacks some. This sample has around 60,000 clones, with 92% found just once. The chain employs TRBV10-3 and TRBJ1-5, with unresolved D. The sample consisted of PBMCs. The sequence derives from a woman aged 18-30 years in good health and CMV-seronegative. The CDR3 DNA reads TGTGCCATCAGTGAGTCCGGAGGTATAGGCAATCAGCCCCAGCATTTT. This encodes CAISESGGIGNQPQHF.